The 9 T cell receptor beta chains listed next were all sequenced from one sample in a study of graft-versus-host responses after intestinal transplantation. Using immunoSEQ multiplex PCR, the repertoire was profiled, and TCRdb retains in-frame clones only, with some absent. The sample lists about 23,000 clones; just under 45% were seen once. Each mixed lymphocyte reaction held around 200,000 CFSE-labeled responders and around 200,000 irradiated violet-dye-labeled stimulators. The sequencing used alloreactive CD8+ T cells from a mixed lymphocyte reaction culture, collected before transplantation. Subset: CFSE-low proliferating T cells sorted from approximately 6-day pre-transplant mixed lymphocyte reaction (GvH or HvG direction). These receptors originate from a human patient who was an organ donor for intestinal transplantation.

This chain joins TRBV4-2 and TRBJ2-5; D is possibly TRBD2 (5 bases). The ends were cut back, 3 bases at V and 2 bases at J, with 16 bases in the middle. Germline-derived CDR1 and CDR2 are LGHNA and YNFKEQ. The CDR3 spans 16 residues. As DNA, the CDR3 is TGTGCCAGCAGCCACCCCGGACGGAGGCCTCAAGAGACCCAGTACTTC. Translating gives CASSHPGRRPQETQYF.

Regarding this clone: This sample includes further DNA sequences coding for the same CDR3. CDR3 nucleotides: TGCGCCAGCAGCCAAGGGGGCCGGTACGAGCAGTACTTC. Amino acids: CASSQGGRYEQYF. The chain employs TRBV4-1 and TRBJ2-7; perhaps TRBD1 as D (5 bases). Trimming removed 1 base from V and 4 bases from J, with 8 bases in between. CDR1 is MGHRA and CDR2 is YSYEKL in the germline V gene. The CDR3 is 13 amino acids.

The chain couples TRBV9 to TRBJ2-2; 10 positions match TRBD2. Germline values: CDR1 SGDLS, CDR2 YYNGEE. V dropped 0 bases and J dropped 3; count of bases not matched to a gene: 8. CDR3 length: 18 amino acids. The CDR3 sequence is CASSVAPSGRFHTGELFF. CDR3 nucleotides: TGTGCCAGCAGCGTAGCCCCTAGCGGGAGATTCCACACCGGGGAGCTGTTTTTT.

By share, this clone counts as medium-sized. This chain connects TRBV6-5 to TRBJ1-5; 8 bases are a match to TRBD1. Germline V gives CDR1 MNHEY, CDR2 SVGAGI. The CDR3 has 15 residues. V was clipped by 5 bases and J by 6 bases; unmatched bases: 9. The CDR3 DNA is TGTGCCAGCAGTACCGGGACAGGTCCTTCTCAGCCCCAGCATTTT. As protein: CASSTGTGPSQPQHF.

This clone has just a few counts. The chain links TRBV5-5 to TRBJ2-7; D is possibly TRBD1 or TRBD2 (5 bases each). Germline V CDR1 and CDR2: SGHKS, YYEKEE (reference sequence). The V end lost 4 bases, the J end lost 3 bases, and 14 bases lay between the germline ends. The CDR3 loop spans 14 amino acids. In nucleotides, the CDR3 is TGTGCCAGCAGCAGGGGACCGGGATACTACGAGCAGTACTTC. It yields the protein CASSRGPGYYEQYF.

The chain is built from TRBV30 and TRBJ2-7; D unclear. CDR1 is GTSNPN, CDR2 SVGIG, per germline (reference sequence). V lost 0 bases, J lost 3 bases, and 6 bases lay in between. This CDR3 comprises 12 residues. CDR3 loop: CAWSVGSYEQYF. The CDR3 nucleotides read TGTGCCTGGAGTGTAGGCAGCTACGAGCAGTACTTC.

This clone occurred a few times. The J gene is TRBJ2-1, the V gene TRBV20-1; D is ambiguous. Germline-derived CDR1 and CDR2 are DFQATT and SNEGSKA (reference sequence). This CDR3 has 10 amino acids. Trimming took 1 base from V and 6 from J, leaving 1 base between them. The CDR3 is CSARANEQFF. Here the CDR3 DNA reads TGCAGTGCTAGAGCCAATGAGCAGTTCTTC.

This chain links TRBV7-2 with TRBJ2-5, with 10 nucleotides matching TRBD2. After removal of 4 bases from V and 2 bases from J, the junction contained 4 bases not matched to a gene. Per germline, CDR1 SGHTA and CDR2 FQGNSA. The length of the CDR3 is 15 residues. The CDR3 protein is CASSSAGGGQETQYF. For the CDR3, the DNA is TGTGCCAGCAGCTCAGCGGGAGGGGGGCAAGAGACCCAGTACTTC.

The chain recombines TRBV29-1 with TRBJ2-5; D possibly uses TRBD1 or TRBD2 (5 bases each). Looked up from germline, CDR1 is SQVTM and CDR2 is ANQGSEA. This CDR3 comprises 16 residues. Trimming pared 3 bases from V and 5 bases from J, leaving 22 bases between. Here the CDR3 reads CSVEGLPLGVWETQYF. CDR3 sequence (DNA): TGCAGCGTTGAGGGCCTCCCCTTGGGGGTGTGGGAGACCCAGTACTTC.